This passage covers 4 T cell receptor beta chains from one sample sequenced in a study of T cell repertoires in cytomegalovirus infection. TCRdb used MiXCR to reprocess the reads, holding one entry per CDR3 protein. The sample holds about 830,000 distinct CDR3 sequences, approximately 29% seen once. These receptors' targets are unknown. The sample was cultured CD8+ T cells from PBMCs, taken from culture after CMV antigen stimulation. Every receptor here comes from a human donor in good health (CMV status not recorded). Some clones in this sample may be carry-over from other donors' samples.

The chain carries TRBV27 and TRBJ2-3; D may match TRBD1 or TRBD2 (6 bases each). The V end lost 6 bases, the J end lost 6 bases, and 16 bases lay between the germline ends. Germline V CDR1 and CDR2: MNHEY, SMNVEV (reference sequence). CDR3 length equals 14 residues. The CDR3 is CASRPLGGPDTQYF. As DNA, the CDR3 is TGTGCCAGCAGGCCCCTCGGGGGCCCGGATACGCAGTATTTT.

This clonotype was observed a few times. The J gene is TRBJ2-2, the V gene TRBV7-9; weak D call: TRBD1 (7 bases). This CDR3 has 17 amino acids. Trimming cost V 5 bases and J 4 bases, with 20 bases left between them. The germline CDR1 and CDR2 sequences are SEHNR and FQNEAQ (reference sequence). CDR3 loop: CASSQLDREDSTGELFF. The CDR3 nucleotides are TGTGCCAGCAGCCAACTCGACAGGGAGGATAGCACCGGGGAGCTGTTTTTT.

CDR3 region: CASSTSGTVYEQYF. CDR3 in DNA: TGTGCCAGCAGTACCTCCGGGACGGTCTACGAGCAGTACTTC. V usage is TRBV12-3 or TRBV12-4 and J usage is TRBJ2-7; D is tentatively TRBD1 or TRBD2 (5 bases each). Trimming left V 5 bases short and J 3 bases short, with 14 bases between. The CDR3 is made up of 14 amino acids.

This sequence joins TRBV28 and TRBJ2-5, with 10 bases identical to TRBD1. Germline trimming cut 5 bases from V and 2 bases from J; bases unmatched to any gene: 8. This CDR3 is built from 16 residues. From germline, CDR1 is MDHEN and CDR2 SYDVKM. CDR3 amino acids: CASSPMGQGPQETQYF. In DNA form, the CDR3 reads TGTGCCAGCAGTCCCATGGGACAGGGGCCACAAGAGACCCAGTACTTC.